The clone carrying this T cell receptor beta chain was counted once. These data belong to a study of blood T cell repertoires in COVID-19. The germline V gene has CDR1 SGHVS and CDR2 FNYEAQ. The V end lost 3 bases, the J end lost 0 bases, and 7 bases lay between the germline ends. CDR3 length: 14 amino acids. Here immunoSEQ multiplex PCR was the method, and the copy in TCRdb shows in-frame clones only, minus some. The sample includes 350,000 to 400,000 clones, more than 70% of them seen just once. Material: peripheral blood. The chain combines TRBV7-6 with TRBJ2-3; D perhaps matches TRBD1 (6 bases). This receptor was identified in a woman in her twenties or thirties with COVID-19, enrolled during active disease. CDR3 sequence reads: CASSFGQSTDTQYF. For the CDR3, the DNA is TGTGCCAGCAGCTTCGGACAGAGCACAGATACGCAGTATTTT.